What follows describes a single T cell receptor (beta chain). The source of the sample is a study of OX40 agonist ivuxolimab in advanced cancers. Across the whole study: Partial responses were achieved by three patients: one hepatocellular carcinoma, two cutaneous melanoma.

Patients with autoimmune history or systemic immunosuppression were excluded. The V and J ends lost 5 bases and 3 bases respectively, with 16 bases between them. This CDR3 is 15 amino acids long. The germline V gene has CDR1 LNHDA and CDR2 SQIVND (reference sequence). Measured with immunoSEQ multiplex PCR; TCRdb has only the in-frame clones, and not every one. The sample carries over 100,000 clones, approximately 92% recorded once. The sequence was obtained from an adult with an advanced solid tumor such as melanoma, head and neck, liver or kidney cancer. The chain joins TRBV19 to TRBJ1-1, with D possibly TRBD1 on 6 matching bases. The sample consisted of CD4+ or CD8+ T cells sorted from blood, taken in a trial of the OX40 agonist ivuxolimab. The CDR3 DNA is TGTGCCAGTAGTGACTCTTGGACAGAATACACTGAAGCTTTCTTT. Protein: CASSDSWTEYTEAFF.